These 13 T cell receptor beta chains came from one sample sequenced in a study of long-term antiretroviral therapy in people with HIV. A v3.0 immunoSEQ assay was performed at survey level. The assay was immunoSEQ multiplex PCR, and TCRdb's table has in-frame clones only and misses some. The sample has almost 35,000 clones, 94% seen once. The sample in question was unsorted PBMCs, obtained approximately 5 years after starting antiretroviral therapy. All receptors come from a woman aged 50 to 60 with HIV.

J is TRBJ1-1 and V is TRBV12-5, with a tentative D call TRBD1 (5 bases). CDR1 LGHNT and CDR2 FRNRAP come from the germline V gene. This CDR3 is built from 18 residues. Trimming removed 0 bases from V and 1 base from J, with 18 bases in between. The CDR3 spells CASGLVLFPRDRNTEAFF. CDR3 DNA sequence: TGTGCTAGTGGTTTGGTACTCTTCCCCCGCGACAGGAACACTGAAGCTTTCTTT.

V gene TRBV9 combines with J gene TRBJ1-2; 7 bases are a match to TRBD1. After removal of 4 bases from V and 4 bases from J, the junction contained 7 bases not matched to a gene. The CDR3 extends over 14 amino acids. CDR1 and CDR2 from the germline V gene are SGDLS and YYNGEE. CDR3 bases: TGTGCCAGCAGCCCGAATGGACAGGCCTATGGCTACACCTTC. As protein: CASSPNGQAYGYTF.

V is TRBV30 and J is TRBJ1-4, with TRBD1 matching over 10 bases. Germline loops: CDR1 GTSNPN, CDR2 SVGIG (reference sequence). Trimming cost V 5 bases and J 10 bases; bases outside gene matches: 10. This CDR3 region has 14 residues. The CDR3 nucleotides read TGTGCCTGGGCCCGGACAGGGGGAACGGCAAAACTGTTTTTT. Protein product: CAWARTGGTAKLFF.

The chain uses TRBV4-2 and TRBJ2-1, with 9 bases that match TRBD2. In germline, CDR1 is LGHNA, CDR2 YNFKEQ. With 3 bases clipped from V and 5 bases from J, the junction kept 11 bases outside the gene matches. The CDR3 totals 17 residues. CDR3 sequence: CASSQGSWRGGDNEQFF. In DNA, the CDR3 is TGTGCCAGCAGCCAGGGTTCGTGGCGGGGGGGGGACAATGAGCAGTTCTTC.

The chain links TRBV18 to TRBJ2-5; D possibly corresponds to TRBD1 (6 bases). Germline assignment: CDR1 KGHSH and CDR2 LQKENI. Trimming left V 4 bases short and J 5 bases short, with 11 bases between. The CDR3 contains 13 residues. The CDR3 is CASSLRDMETQYF. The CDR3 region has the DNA TGTGCCAGCTCACTCCGGGACATGGAGACCCAGTACTTC.

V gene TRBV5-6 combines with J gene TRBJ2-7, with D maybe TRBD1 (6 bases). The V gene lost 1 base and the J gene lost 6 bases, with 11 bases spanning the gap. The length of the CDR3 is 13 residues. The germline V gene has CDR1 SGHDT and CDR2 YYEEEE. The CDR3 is CASSLNRVTEQYF. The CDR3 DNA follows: TGTGCCAGCAGCTTGAACAGGGTTACCGAGCAGTACTTC.

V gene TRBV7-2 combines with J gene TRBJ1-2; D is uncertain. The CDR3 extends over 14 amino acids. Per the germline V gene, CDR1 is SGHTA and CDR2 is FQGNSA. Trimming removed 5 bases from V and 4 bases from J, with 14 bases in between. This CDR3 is CASSPGPAGYGYTF. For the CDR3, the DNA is TGTGCCAGCAGCCCTGGCCCGGCGGGCTATGGCTACACCTTC.

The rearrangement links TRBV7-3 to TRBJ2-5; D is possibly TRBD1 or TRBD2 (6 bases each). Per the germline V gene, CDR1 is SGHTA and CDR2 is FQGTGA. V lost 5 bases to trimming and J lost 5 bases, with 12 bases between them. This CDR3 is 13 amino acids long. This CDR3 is CASSPGARETQYF. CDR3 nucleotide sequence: TGTGCCAGCAGCCCGGGGGCCCGGGAGACCCAGTACTTC. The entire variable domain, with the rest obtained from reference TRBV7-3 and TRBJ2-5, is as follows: GAGVSQTPSNKVTEKGKYVELRCDPISGHTALYWYRQSLGQGPEFLIYFQGTGAADDSGLPNDRFFAVRPEGSVSTLKIQRTERGDSAVYLCASSPGARETQYFGPGTRLLVL.

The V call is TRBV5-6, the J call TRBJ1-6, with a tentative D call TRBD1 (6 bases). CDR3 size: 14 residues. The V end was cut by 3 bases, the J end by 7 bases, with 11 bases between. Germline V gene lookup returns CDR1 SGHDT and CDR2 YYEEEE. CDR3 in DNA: TGTGCCAGCAGCTACAGGGTGGTAAATTCACCCCTCCACTTT. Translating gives CASSYRVVNSPLHF.

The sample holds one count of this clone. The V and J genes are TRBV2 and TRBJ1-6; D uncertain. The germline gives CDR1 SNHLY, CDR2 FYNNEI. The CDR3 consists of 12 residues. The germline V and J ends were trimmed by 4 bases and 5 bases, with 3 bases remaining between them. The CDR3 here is CASSVNNSPLHF. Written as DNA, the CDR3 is TGTGCCAGCAGTGTAAATAATTCACCCCTCCACTTT.

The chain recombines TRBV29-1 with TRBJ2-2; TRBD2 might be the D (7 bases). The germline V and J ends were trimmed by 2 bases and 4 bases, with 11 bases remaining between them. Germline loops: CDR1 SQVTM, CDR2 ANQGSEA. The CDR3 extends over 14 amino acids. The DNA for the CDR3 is TGCAGCGTTGAATGGGGGGGGCCCACCGGGGAGCTGTTTTTT. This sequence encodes CSVEWGGPTGELFF.

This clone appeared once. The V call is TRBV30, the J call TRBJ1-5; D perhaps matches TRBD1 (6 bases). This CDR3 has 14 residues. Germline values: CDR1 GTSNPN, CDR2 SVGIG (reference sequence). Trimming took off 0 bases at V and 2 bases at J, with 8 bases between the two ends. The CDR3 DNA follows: TGTGCCTGGAGTGTACAGGGCGGCAATCAGCCCCAGCATTTT. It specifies CAWSVQGGNQPQHF.

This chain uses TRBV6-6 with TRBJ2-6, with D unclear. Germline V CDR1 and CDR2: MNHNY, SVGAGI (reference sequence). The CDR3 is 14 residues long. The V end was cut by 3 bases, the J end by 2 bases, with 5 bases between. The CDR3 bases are TGTGCCAGCAGTTATTTCACTGGGGCCAACGTCCTGACTTTC. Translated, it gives CASSYFTGANVLTF.